The sample holds many counts of the clone carrying this T cell receptor (beta chain). The antigen remains undetermined. The CDR3 contains 14 residues. The V gene lost 3 bases and the J gene lost 2 bases, with 8 bases spanning the gap. CDR1 is DFQATT, CDR2 SNEGSKA, per germline (reference sequence). This record comes from a study of CD8 T cells in ankylosing spondylitis. The study, taken as a whole, reports: Seemingly characteristic of ankylosing spondylitis blood was a TCR beta motif consisting of about 8 highly homologous variants.

Making the TCR beta libraries involved quantitative 5'-RACE with molecular barcodes. One entry per CDR3 protein results from TCRdb running MiXCR on the 5' RACE reads. The table includes about 260,000 distinct CDR3 sequences, roughly a quarter detected once. The chain has TRBV20-1 and TRBJ1-6; D remains ambiguous. The sequence came from a male donor with ankylosing spondylitis or in good health (not recorded which). What was sequenced was blood, either unsorted or a sorted T cell fraction (not recorded which). The CDR3 nucleotides are TGCAGTGCTAGCCAGGAGACCTATAATTCACCCCTCCACTTT. Its translation is CSASQETYNSPLHF.